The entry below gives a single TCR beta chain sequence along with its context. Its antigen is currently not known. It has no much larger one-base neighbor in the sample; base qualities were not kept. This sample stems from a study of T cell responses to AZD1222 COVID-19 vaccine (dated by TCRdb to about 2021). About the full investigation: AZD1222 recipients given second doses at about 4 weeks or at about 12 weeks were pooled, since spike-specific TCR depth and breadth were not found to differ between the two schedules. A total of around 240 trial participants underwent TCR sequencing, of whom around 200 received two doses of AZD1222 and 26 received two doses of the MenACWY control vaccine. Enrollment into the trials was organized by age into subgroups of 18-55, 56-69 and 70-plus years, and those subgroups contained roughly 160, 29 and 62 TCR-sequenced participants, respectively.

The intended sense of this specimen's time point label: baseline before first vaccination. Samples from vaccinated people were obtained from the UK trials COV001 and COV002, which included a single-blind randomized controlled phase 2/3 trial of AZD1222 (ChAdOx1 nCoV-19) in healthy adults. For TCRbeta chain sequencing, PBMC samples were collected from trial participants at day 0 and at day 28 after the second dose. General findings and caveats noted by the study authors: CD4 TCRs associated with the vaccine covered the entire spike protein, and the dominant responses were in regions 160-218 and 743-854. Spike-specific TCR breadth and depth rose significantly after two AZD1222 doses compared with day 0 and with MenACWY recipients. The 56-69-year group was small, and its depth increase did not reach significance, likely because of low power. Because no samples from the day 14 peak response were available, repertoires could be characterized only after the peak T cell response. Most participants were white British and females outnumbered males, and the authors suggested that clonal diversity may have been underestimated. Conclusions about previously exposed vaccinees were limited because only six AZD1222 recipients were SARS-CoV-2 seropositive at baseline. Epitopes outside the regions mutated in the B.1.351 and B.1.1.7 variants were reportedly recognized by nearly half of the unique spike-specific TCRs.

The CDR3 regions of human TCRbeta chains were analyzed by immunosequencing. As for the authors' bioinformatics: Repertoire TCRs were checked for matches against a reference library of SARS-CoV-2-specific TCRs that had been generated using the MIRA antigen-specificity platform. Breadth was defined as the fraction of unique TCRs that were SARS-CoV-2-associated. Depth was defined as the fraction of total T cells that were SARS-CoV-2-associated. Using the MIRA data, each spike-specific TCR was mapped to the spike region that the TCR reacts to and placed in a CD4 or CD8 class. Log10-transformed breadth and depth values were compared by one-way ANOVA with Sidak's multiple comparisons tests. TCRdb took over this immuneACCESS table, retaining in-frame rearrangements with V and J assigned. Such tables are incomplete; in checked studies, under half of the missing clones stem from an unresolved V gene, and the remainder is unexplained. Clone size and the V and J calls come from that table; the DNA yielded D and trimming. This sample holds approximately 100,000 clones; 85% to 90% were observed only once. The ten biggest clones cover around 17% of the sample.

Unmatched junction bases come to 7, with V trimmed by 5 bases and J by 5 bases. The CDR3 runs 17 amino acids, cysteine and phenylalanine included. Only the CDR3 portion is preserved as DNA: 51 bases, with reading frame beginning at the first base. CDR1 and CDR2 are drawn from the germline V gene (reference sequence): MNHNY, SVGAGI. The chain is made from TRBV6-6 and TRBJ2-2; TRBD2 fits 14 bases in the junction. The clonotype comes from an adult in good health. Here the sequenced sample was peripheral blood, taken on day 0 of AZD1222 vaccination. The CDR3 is CASSPPGLAGVTGELFF. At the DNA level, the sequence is TGTGCCAGCAGTCCGCCGGGACTAGCGGGAGTAACCGGGGAGCTGTTTTTT.